This T cell receptor beta chain was sequenced during a study of blood T cell repertoires in COVID-19 (TCRdb year 2020). Background on the whole study: Samples from collaborators originated in the United States, Italy and Spain and spanned both the acute and convalescent phases of COVID-19. A de-identified subject ID, COVID-19 status, age in years and sex were almost always included in the sample metadata. Samples were obtained from the ongoing ImmuneRACE study (first 160 participants) and from 1,200 or so subjects provided by 6 global collaborators. The repertoires were released in a freely available public database intended as a resource for research on the immune response to SARS-CoV-2. Where available, HLA class I and class II types were obtained from metadata supplied by the sample provider rather than from assay-based typing. The prospective study material was composed of cDNA or gDNA derived from T cells, B-cell-depleted T cells, or PBMCs. The dataset comprised deeply sampled blood TCRbeta repertoires from subjects exposed to, actively infected with, or recovered from COVID-19. The investigation overall reported the following: How much clinical and demographic metadata was included differed by source and by participant, and the metadata was provided uncurated.

Taken from the germline V gene, the CDR1 and CDR2 loops are MGHDK and SYGVNS. The CDR3 spans 14 residues, from the cysteine through the phenylalanine. CDR3 DNA only is kept here, 42 bases in frame from base 1. At the junction V is shortened by 10 bases and J by 5 bases; bases outside the gene matches: 8. TCRbeta CDR3 regions were amplified from genomic DNA using the immunoSEQ Assay, a bias-controlled multiplex PCR. The authors processed their data as follows. Within the assay, amplification of reference gene primers was used to estimate how many nucleated cells each sample contained. To quantify the absolute abundance of each unique TCRbeta CDR3 rearrangement, sequence reads were collapsed and filtered. For each sample, productive Simpson clonality was calculated as the square root of Simpson's diversity index across productive rearrangements. The table was pulled from immuneACCESS by TCRdb, which kept in-frame rearrangements only. Such tables lose some clones; where checked, under half of the loss comes from unresolved V genes, and the rest has no known cause. The V and J calls and the clone size are those of that table, but D and trimming were determined from the DNA. The sample has around 210,000 clones on record, around 85% of them singletons. Around 5.5% of the sample rests with the top ten.

In Seattle, one collaborating source enrolled patients while the infection was active and tracked those patients longitudinally over the course of disease. The collaborating institutions used their own protocols to collect whole blood in K2EDTA tubes. For TCRbeta analysis, collaborator samples were shipped as frozen whole blood, as isolated PBMCs, or as DNA extracted from either sample type. About this clone itself: There is no known antigen for this receptor. No clone much larger than this one lies a single base away; base qualities are absent.

The TCR was taken from a man aged 45-60 years with COVID-19, enrolled during active disease. Sample: peripheral blood. Recombination linked TRBV25-1 to TRBJ1-4; TRBD1 agrees with 9 junctional bases. The DNA sequence is as follows: TGTGCCACCCTTGGTGGGACAGGGAATGAAAAACTGTTTTTT. Its protein product is CATLGGTGNEKLFF.